This TCR beta chain derives from a study of beta chain features in type 1 diabetes. CDR1 DFQATT and CDR2 SNEGSKA come from the germline V gene (reference sequence). CDR3 length equals 9 residues. Investigators reverse transcribed all isolated RNA, so they sequenced expressed TCRB transcripts. Using immunoSEQ multiplex PCR, the repertoire was profiled, and TCRdb retains in-frame clones only, with some absent. The sample contains hundreds of thousands of clones, 13% of which appear only once. This clone was counted only a few times. Its cognate antigen is unknown. General observations from the study: Cells carrying high TCR expression could end up over-represented when cDNA is sequenced. Researchers could not determine here whether HLA type influences TCRB rearrangement. Shortening that was moderate but significant affected the TCRB CDR3s of Type 1 diabetes patients in all four CD4+ subsets.

This TCR derives from a man aged 18 to 29 with type 1 diabetes. Sequenced sample: naive CD4+ T cells from blood. The rearrangement uses TRBV20-1 and TRBJ1-2; tentatively, D is TRBD1 (5 bases). CDR3 in DNA: TGCAGGCAGGGTGGTGGCTACACCTTC. Translation gives CRQGGGYTF.